The clone carrying this T cell receptor (beta chain) has just a few counts. The germline V gene has CDR1 SGHTA and CDR2 FQGTGA. The CDR3 contains 16 residues. The junction had 6 bases not matched to a gene; V was cut back by 4 bases and J by 6 bases. The data were taken from a study of blood T cell repertoires in COVID-19. In the study overall: The United States, Italy and Spain supplied acute and convalescent COVID-19 samples.

In terms of age and location, participants ranged from roughly 18 to 95 years and lived in about two dozen US areas. Under the authors' procedure: Amplifying reference gene primers gave estimates of nucleated cell counts. The protocol was immunoSEQ multiplex PCR, while the TCRdb copy is restricted to in-frame clones and leaves out a portion. V and J calls and clone size are as listed in that table; D and trimming were resolved from the DNA. The sample has 200,000 or so clones; about four fifths are singletons. Sample: PBMCs or T cells enriched from blood (not recorded which). The chain has TRBV7-3 and TRBJ2-3; 14 bases match TRBD2. This sequence was found in a woman between 40 and 50 years old with acute COVID-19. CDR3 amino acids: CASSSQTSGGADTQYF. CDR3 DNA: TGTGCCAGCAGCTCGCAGACTAGCGGGGGGGCGGATACGCAGTATTTT. Based on the CDR3 plus reference TRBV7-3 and TRBJ2-3, the full variable domain is GAGVSQTPSNKVTEKGKYVELRCDPISGHTALYWYRQSLGQGPEFLIYFQGTGAADDSGLPNDRFFAVRPEGSVSTLKIQRTERGDSAVYLCASSSQTSGGADTQYFGPGTRLTVL.